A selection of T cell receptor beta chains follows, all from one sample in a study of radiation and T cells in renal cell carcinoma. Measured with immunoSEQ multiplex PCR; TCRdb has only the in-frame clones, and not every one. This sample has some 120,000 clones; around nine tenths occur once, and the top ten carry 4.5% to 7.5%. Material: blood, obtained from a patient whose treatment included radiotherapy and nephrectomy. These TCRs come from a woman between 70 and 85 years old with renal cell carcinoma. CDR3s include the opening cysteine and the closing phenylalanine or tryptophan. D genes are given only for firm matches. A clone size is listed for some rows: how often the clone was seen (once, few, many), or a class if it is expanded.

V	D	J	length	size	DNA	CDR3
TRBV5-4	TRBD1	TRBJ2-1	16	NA	TGTGCCAGCAGCACCGCCGGGACAGCAGGGTACAATGAGCAGTTCTTC	CASSTAGTAGYNEQFF
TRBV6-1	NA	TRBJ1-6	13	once	TGTGCCAGCAGTGAAGTAGACGGGAAGCTAGGACACTTT	CASSEVDGKLGHF
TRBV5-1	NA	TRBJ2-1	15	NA	TGCGCCAGCAGCATCGGGACGCCCGCCTACAATGAGCAGTTCTTC	CASSIGTPAYNEQFF
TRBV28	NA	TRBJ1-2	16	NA	TGTGCCAGCAGTAGAGGGGGTTGGGTACTTGGCTATGGCTACACCTTC	CASSRGGWVLGYGYTF
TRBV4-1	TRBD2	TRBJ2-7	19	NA	TGCGCCAGCAGCCAAGGCTTCCGGCGACTAGCGGGGGGACCAACCCAGCAGTACTTC	CASSQGFRRLAGGPTQQYF
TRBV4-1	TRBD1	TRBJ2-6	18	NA	TGCGCCAGCAGCCAAGATCGACAGGGGAGCTCTGGGGCCAACGTCCTGACTTTC	CASSQDRQGSSGANVLTF
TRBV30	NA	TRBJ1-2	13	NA	TGTGCCTGGAGTGACGGACGACGCTATGGCTACACCTTC	CAWSDGRRYGYTF
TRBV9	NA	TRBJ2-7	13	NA	TGTGCCAGCAGCGTAGGGGGGGCTCGCGAGCAGTACTTC	CASSVGGAREQYF
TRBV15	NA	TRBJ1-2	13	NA	TGTGCCACCAGCTGGACAATGGGGAATGGCTACACCTTC	CATSWTMGNGYTF
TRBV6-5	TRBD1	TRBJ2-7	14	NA	TGTGCCAGCAGACCACAACAGGGGCCCTACGAGCAGTACTTC	CASRPQQGPYEQYF
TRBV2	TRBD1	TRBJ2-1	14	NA	TGTGCCAGCAGGCCCGGGACAGGGTTAAATGAGCAGTTCTTC	CASRPGTGLNEQFF
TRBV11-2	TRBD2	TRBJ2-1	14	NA	TGTGCCAGCAGCCCGGGACTACCCTACAATGAGCAGTTCTTC	CASSPGLPYNEQFF
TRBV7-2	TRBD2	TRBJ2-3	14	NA	TGTGCCAGCACTGGCGGGGGGAAATCAGATACGCAGTATTTT	CASTGGGKSDTQYF
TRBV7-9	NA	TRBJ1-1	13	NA	TGTGCCAGCAGCCCCCCGGGTCGGGGTGGAACTTTCTTT	CASSPPGRGGTFF
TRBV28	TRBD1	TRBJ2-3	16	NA	TGTGCCAGCAGTCTGAGTTGGGACAGGGGGCGGGATACGCAGTATTTT	CASSLSWDRGRDTQYF
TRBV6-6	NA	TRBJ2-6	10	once	TGTGCCAGCAGCGTCGGAGTCCTGACTTTC	CASSVGVLTF
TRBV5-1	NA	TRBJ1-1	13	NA	TGCGCCAGCAGCTCCCAGGTGAACACTGAAGCTTTCTTT	CASSSQVNTEAFF
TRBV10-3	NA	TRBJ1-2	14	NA	TGTGCCATCAGCGCAGCCGGGACACCATATGGCTACACCTTC	CAISAAGTPYGYTF
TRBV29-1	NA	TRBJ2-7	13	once	TGCAGCGTTGTTAAGGGACCCTACTACGAGCAGTACTTC	CSVVKGPYYEQYF
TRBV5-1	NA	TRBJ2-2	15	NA	TGCGCCAGCAGCTTGGACCCCGGGGTCACCGGGGAGCTGTTTTTT	CASSLDPGVTGELFF
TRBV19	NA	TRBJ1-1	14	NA	TGTGCCACCAGCTGGCTGCTGAGGGACACTGAAGCTTTCTTT	CATSWLLRDTEAFF
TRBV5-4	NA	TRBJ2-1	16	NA	TGTGCCAGCAGCTCATTCTCGCGGGGAGCCTACAATGAGCAGTTCTTC	CASSSFSRGAYNEQFF
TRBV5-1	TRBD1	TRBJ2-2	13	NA	TGCGCCAGCAGCACAGGGGTTACCGGGGAGCTGTTTTTT	CASSTGVTGELFF
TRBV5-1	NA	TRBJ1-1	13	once	TGCGCCAGCAGCTTCTTGACAGAGACTGAAGCTTTCTTT	CASSFLTETEAFF
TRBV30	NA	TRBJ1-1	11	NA	TGTGCCTGGATGGGGAACACTGAAGCTTTCTTT	CAWMGNTEAFF
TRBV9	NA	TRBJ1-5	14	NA	TGTGCCAGCAGCGTAGGGGGGAAAAATCAGCCCCAGCATTTT	CASSVGGKNQPQHF
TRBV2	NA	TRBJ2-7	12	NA	TGTGCCAGCAGTGAAAATGACTACGAGCAGTACTTC	CASSENDYEQYF
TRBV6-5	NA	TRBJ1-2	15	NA	TGTGCCAGCAGTTACTCGTCTCTGCCTTCCTATGGCTACACCTTC	CASSYSSLPSYGYTF
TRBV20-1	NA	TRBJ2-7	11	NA	TGCAGTGCTAGTAGGCAAAACGAGCAGTACTTC	CSASRQNEQYF
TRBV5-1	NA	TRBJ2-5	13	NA	TGCGCCAGCAGCTTGTCCGGATGGGAGACCCAGTACTTC	CASSLSGWETQYF
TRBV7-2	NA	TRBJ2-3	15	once	TGTGCCAGCAGCTTACGTGGAGACGGGGAACATACGCAGTATTTT	CASSLRGDGEHTQYF
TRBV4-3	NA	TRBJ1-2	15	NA	TGCGCCAGCAGCCAAGATCAAGAGGGGAGCTATGGCTACACCTTC	CASSQDQEGSYGYTF
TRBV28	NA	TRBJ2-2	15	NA	TGTGCCAGCAGTTTACGCCAGGGTCGCACCGGGGAGCTGTTTTTT	CASSLRQGRTGELFF
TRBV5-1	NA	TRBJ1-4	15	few	TGCGCCAGCAGCCTCGCCGGGGGTCTTAATGAAAAACTGTTTTTT	CASSLAGGLNEKLFF
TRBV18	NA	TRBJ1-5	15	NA	TGTGCCAGCTCAGTCGGGACCGGGGGCAATCAGCCCCAGCATTTT	CASSVGTGGNQPQHF
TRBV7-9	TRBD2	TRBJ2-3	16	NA	TGTGCCAGCAGCCCCGGAGGGGAGGGAAAGGCAGATACGCAGTATTTT	CASSPGGEGKADTQYF
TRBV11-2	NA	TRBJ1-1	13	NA	TGTGCCAGCAGCTCTATGCAGGTCACTGAAGCTTTCTTT	CASSSMQVTEAFF
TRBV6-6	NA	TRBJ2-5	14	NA	TGTGCCAGCAGTTATTCGCAGGTTCAAGAGACCCAGTACTTC	CASSYSQVQETQYF
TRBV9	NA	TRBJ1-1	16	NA	TGTGCCAGCAGCGCAACCACCATTCAGGGGAACACTGAAGCTTTCTTT	CASSATTIQGNTEAFF
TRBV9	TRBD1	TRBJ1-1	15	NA	TGTGCCAGCAGCCCCTGGACAGGGGGGAACACTGAAGCTTTCTTT	CASSPWTGGNTEAFF
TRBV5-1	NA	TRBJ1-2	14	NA	TGCGCCAGCAGCTTGTCCACCGGCGATAGGGGCTACACCTTC	CASSLSTGDRGYTF
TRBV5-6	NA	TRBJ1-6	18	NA	TGTGCCAGCAGCTTGGCCTCTGGGGGACCCTCCTATAATTCACCCCTCCACTTT	CASSLASGGPSYNSPLHF
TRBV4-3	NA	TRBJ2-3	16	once	TGCGCCAGCAGCCAAGATGCAGGAGGGCGGACAGATACGCAGTATTTT	CASSQDAGGRTDTQYF
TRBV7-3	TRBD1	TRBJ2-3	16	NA	TGTGCCAGCAGCTTAATGACAGGGGGAAGCACAGATACGCAGTATTTT	CASSLMTGGSTDTQYF
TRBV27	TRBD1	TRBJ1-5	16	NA	TGTGCCAGCAGTCCCTCGTTTGGCAGGGGGCATCAGCCCCAGCATTTT	CASSPSFGRGHQPQHF
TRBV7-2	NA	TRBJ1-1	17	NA	TGTGCCAGCTCTCCCCTGGGGGGAGTTCTCAAAAACACTGAAGCTTTCTTT	CASSPLGGVLKNTEAFF
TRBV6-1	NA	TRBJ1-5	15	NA	TGTGCCAGCAGGACCGGGACAAGAATCGATCAGCCCCAGCATTTT	CASRTGTRIDQPQHF